This T cell receptor beta chain was captured by sequencing in a study of early T cells in non-severe SARS-CoV-2 infection. The wider study: Sequencing used unsorted whole-blood bulk RNA, so chains lack pairing.

Tagging with unique molecular identifiers was applied to individual cDNA molecules. One entry per CDR3 protein results from TCRdb running MiXCR on the 5' RACE reads. This sample yields under 70,000 distinct CDR3 sequences, of which roughly 12% are seen a single time; approximately 4.8% belongs to the top ten. Broader study findings: In VDJdb matching, anti-spike CD8 responses were favored while private and CD4 specificities went missing.

At least ten counts were recorded for this clonotype. Its antigen is as yet unknown. V lost 5 bases, J lost 0 bases, and 6 bases stayed unmatched. Germline loops: CDR1 LGHNA, CDR2 YSLEER. The CDR3 has 15 amino acids. The receptor was derived from an adult who was a healthcare worker with PCR-confirmed SARS-CoV-2 infection or an uninfected control (not recorded which). The specimen sequenced was whole blood. This chain connects TRBV4-3 to TRBJ1-2; TRBD1 agrees at 7 bases. CDR3 DNA: TGCGCCAGCAGCACCCGACAGGGAGCTAACTATGGCTACACCTTC. This sequence encodes CASSTRQGANYGYTF.